The next 31 T cell receptor beta chains were all read from a single sample in a study of beta chain features in type 1 diabetes. What was sequenced were expressed TCRB transcripts, since all of the isolated RNA had been reverse transcribed. Profiled with immunoSEQ multiplex PCR; TCRdb holds only in-frame clones, not every one. The repertoire holds around 250,000 clones, with 25% to 35% as singletons. Sequencing was performed on central memory CD4+ T cells from blood. These receptors were obtained from a man aged 25 to 45 in good health.

This clone showed up just a few times. J is TRBJ2-7 and V is TRBV28; 7 bases are shared with TRBD1. This CDR3 has 14 amino acids. V lost 6 bases to trimming and J lost 7 bases; unmatched junction nucleotides: 12. Germline CDR1 MDHEN, CDR2 SYDVKM. The CDR3 DNA reads TGTGCCAGCAGCCGACCCGGGACAGTGGGTGAGCAGTACTTC. Residues: CASSRPGTVGEQYF. Full variable domain (missing parts from reference TRBV28 and TRBJ2-7): DVKVTQSSRYLVKRTGEKVFLECVQDMDHENMFWYRQDPGLGLRLIYFSYDVKMKEKGDIPEGYSVSREKKERFSLILESASTNQTSMYLCASSRPGTVGEQYFGPGTRLTVT.

This clone was detected only a few times. This chain connects TRBV5-1 to TRBJ2-2; weak D call: TRBD1 (6 bases). CDR1 is SGHRS and CDR2 is YFSETQ in the germline V gene. V gave up 4 bases and J gave up 4 bases, with 11 bases separating them. The CDR3 sequence is 14 residues long. The CDR3 protein is CASSPGQPTGELFF. DNA for the CDR3: TGCGCCAGCAGCCCCGGACAGCCCACCGGGGAGCTGTTTTTT.

This rearrangement joins TRBV15 to TRBJ1-5; D is possibly TRBD1 (6 bases). V gave up 5 bases and J gave up 0 bases, with 14 bases separating them. Germline CDR1 is LNHNV and CDR2 is YYDKDF (reference sequence). CDR3 length: 16 residues. The CDR3 DNA is TGTGCCACCAGCGGCCCTCAGGGGATTAGCAATCAGCCCCAGCATTTT. Translation gives CATSGPQGISNQPQHF.

The V and J genes are TRBV7-8 and TRBJ2-5; TRBD2 aligns across 11 bases. With the DNA end fitting TRBJ2-7 better, the J assignment may be wrong. This CDR3 is 15 amino acids long. Germline CDR1 reads SGHVS; CDR2 reads FQNEAQ. CDR3 residues: CASSPRLAGTYEQYF. CDR3 sequence (DNA): TGTGCCAGCAGCCCCCGACTAGCGGGGACCTACGAGCAGTACTTC.

This clone has just a few counts. The chain has TRBV30 and TRBJ2-2, with D possibly being TRBD1 (6 bases). V was shortened by 1 base and J by 1 base, with 13 bases between the two germline ends. This CDR3 comprises 16 residues. CDR1 and CDR2 (germline): GTSNPN, SVGIG (reference sequence). In nucleotides, the CDR3 is TGTGCCTGGAGTGGGATTAAGACAGGGAACACCGGGGAGCTGTTTTTT. This translates into CAWSGIKTGNTGELFF.

This clone was picked up a small number of times. The chain employs TRBV29-1 and TRBJ1-1, with 9 bases lining up with TRBD1. J gave up 10 bases and V 1 base, and 4 bases lay outside the gene matches. The CDR3 is made up of 12 amino acids. In germline, CDR1 is SQVTM, CDR2 ANQGSEA. CDR3 sequence (DNA): TGCAGCGTTGAAGGGACAGGGGAAGGAGCTTTCTTT. It translates to CSVEGTGEGAFF. Based on the CDR3 plus reference TRBV29-1 and TRBJ1-1, the full variable domain is SAVISQKPSRDICQRGTSLTIQCQVDSQVTMMFWYRQQPGQSLTLIATANQGSEATYESGFVIDKFPISRPNLTFSTLTVSNMSPEDSSIYLCSVEGTGEGAFFGQGTRLTVV.

The rearrangement uses TRBV7-9 and TRBJ2-3; possible D gene TRBD1, 5 bases. This CDR3 comprises 13 residues. Germline CDR1 SEHNR, CDR2 FQNEAQ (reference sequence). V dropped 5 bases and J dropped 0 bases, with 6 bases sitting between them. The CDR3 region has the DNA TGTGCCAGCAGCCAGGGTAGCACAGATACGCAGTATTTT. This codes for CASSQGSTDTQYF.

This clone has more than one count but fewer than ten. The chain has TRBV18 and TRBJ2-1; the match to TRBD2 covers 11 bases. The V gene end was trimmed by 3 bases and the J gene end by 5 bases; junction bases not matched to a gene: 3. The CDR3 is 15 residues long. CDR1 KGHSH and CDR2 LQKENI come from the germline V gene. The CDR3 loop reads CASSPLGLADNEQFF. In nucleotides, the CDR3 is TGTGCCAGCTCACCTCTGGGACTAGCGGACAATGAGCAGTTCTTC.

The chain links TRBV6-5 to TRBJ2-1, with 8 bases identical to TRBD1. V lost 6 bases to trimming and J lost 7 bases; unmatched junction nucleotides: 8. CDR1 and CDR2 (germline): MNHEY, SVGAGI. There are 14 residues in the CDR3. In DNA form, the CDR3 reads TGTGCCAGCAGCCAGGGGGACAGGTTAAATGAGCAGTTCTTC. Translation gives CASSQGDRLNEQFF.

This clone was recorded a few times. J is TRBJ2-7 and V is TRBV28; 7 bases align to TRBD2. CDR3 length: 14 residues. Germline V gene lookup returns CDR1 MDHEN and CDR2 SYDVKM. V lost 5 bases, J lost 6 bases, and 10 bases stayed unmatched. The CDR3 reads CASSPWGRVVEQYF. CDR3 sequence (DNA): TGTGCCAGCAGTCCTTGGGGGAGGGTGGTCGAGCAGTACTTC.

This clone was picked up a small number of times. The chain carries TRBV6-1 and TRBJ1-1; TRBD1 aligns across 10 bases. J was trimmed by 5 bases and V by 8 bases; bases with no gene match: 8. The CDR3 spans 14 residues. Germline lookup yields CDR1 MNHNS and CDR2 SASEGT. The CDR3 coding sequence is TGTGCCAGCTTCAGTTTGGACAGGGGGACTGAAGCTTTCTTT. It codes for CASFSLDRGTEAFF.

The CDR3 loop reads CASSRQESSYEQYF. The CDR3 DNA reads as TGTGCCAGCAGCAGACAAGAGAGCTCCTACGAGCAGTACTTC. This sequence joins TRBV9 and TRBJ2-7; D gene unclear. The V gene's germline CDR1 is SGDLS and CDR2 YYNGEE. V was shortened by 4 bases and J by 0 bases, with 11 bases between the two germline ends. This CDR3 contains 14 residues.

V is TRBV9 and J is TRBJ1-1; 8 nucleotides match TRBD1. This CDR3 has 16 residues. Trimming took 4 bases from V and 1 from J; bases not matched to a gene: 9. Germline values: CDR1 SGDLS, CDR2 YYNGEE. The CDR3 sequence: CASSSSSGTGNTEAFF. CDR3 bases: TGTGCCAGCAGCTCCTCCTCCGGGACAGGGAACACTGAAGCTTTCTTT.

This clone was counted a few times. J is TRBJ2-4 and V is TRBV18; tentatively, D is TRBD1 (5 bases). The CDR3 runs to 13 residues. Germline V CDR1 and CDR2: KGHSH, LQKENI. V was clipped by 6 bases and J by 4 bases, with 10 bases between them. The CDR3 loop is CASSGPEKNIQYF. The CDR3 nucleotides read TGTGCCAGCTCGGGGCCAGAAAAAAACATTCAGTACTTC.

The rearrangement links TRBV5-1 to TRBJ2-3; D might be TRBD2 (5 bases). The germline V and J ends were trimmed by 7 bases and 3 bases, with 15 bases remaining between them. From germline, CDR1 is SGHRS and CDR2 YFSETQ. This CDR3 spans 14 amino acids. The CDR3 loop reads CASAPDSPTDTQYF. Here the CDR3 DNA reads TGCGCCAGCGCCCCGGACTCCCCTACAGATACGCAGTATTTT. The variable domain in full, completed from reference TRBV5-1 and TRBJ2-3, reads KAGVTQTPRYLIKTRGQQVTLSCSPISGHRSVSWYQQTPGQGLQFLFEYFSETQRNKGNFPGRFSGRQFSNSRSEMNVSTLELGDSALYLCASAPDSPTDTQYFGPGTRLTVL.

This clone was counted a few times. The junction departs from germline at one end; a sequencing error may be responsible. This chain joins TRBV5-4 and TRBJ2-7; 8 nucleotides align to TRBD1. CDR3 size: 12 residues. Per germline, CDR1 SGHNT and CDR2 YYREEE (reference sequence). The CDR3 protein is CASSSLSDRELF. CDR3 nucleotide sequence: TGTGCCAGCAGCTCTCTCTCGGACAGGGAGCTCTTC.

This clone was seen only a few times. The same CDR3 is also encoded by other DNA sequences in this sample. The rearrangement links TRBV28 to TRBJ2-7, with 8 bases identical to TRBD1. The CDR3 extends over 15 amino acids. J was trimmed by 5 bases and V by 5 bases; bases with no gene match: 11. Looked up from germline, CDR1 is MDHEN and CDR2 is SYDVKM. This chain's CDR3 is CASSTLGTGRNEQYF. DNA of the CDR3: TGTGCCAGCAGTACCCTCGGGACAGGTCGTAACGAGCAGTACTTC.

The sample holds a few counts of this clone. The chain is built from TRBV7-9 and TRBJ2-2; a possible D gene is TRBD2 (5 bases). Trimming shortened V by 5 bases and J by 5 bases, and 9 bases separated the two germline ends. CDR3 length: 13 amino acids. The germline V gene encodes CDR1 SEHNR and CDR2 FQNEAQ (reference sequence). The CDR3 protein is CASSVLGTGELFF. The CDR3 DNA follows: TGTGCCAGCAGCGTACTAGGAACCGGGGAGCTGTTTTTT.

This clone has more than one count but fewer than ten. V is TRBV29-1 and J is TRBJ2-5; the D gene is possibly TRBD2 (5 bases). This CDR3 has 12 amino acids. CDR1 and CDR2 from the germline V gene are SQVTM and ANQGSEA. With 6 bases removed from V and 9 bases from J, the gap between germline ends came to 17 bases. The CDR3 DNA is TGCAGCGTGGTGGGCAAAGACGGGGCCCAGTACTTC. Amino acids: CSVVGKDGAQYF.

This clone appeared once. V is TRBV5-7 and J is TRBJ2-7, with unresolved D. TRBV5-7 is sorted into the ORF group, with uncertain function. The CDR3 totals 14 residues. With 0 bases removed from V and 0 bases from J, the gap between germline ends came to 7 bases. The DNA for the CDR3 is TGTGCCAGCAGCTTGGCCGGCAGCTCCTACGAGCAGTACTTC. Translated: CASSLAGSSYEQYF.

The rearrangement uses TRBV5-4 and TRBJ2-5; D is possibly TRBD1 or TRBD2 (5 bases each). V shed 4 bases and J shed 4 bases, with 17 bases lying between them. This CDR3 spans 15 amino acids. The germline V gene encodes CDR1 SGHNT and CDR2 YYREEE (reference sequence). CDR3 coding DNA: TGTGCCAGCAGCGGGGGAGTTGGAGCCGCAGAGACCCAGTACTTC. This translates into CASSGGVGAAETQYF.

V gene TRBV6-6 combines with J gene TRBJ2-5, with D unresolved. The closer fit of TRBJ2-7 to the DNA end suggests the J call may be wrong. CDR3 length equals 15 residues. Germline V CDR1 and CDR2: MNHNY, SVGAGI (reference sequence). This CDR3 is CASSYSSTLAYEQYF. The CDR3 DNA reads as TGTGCCAGCAGTTACTCGTCCACCCTTGCCTACGAGCAGTACTTC.

The sample holds a few counts of this clone. The chain combines TRBV29-1 with TRBJ1-2; 10 nucleotides agree with TRBD1. Germline V gene data show CDR1 as SQVTM and CDR2 as ANQGSEA. Trimming cost V 7 bases and J 5 bases; bases outside gene matches: 4. The CDR3 has 12 residues. As DNA, the CDR3 is TGCAGCGCCCGGGACAGGGGATATGGCTACACCTTC. Its protein is CSARDRGYGYTF.

The chain joins TRBV7-2 to TRBJ2-5; D remains ambiguous. The CDR3 is 12 residues long. V was trimmed by 4 bases and J by 3 bases, leaving 6 bases between them. Germline V gives CDR1 SGHTA, CDR2 FQGNSA. For the CDR3, the DNA is TGTGCCAGCAGCTCCCCTAAAGAGACCCAGTACTTC. This encodes CASSSPKETQYF. Looking up the rest from reference TRBV7-2 and TRBJ2-5 gives the full variable domain: GAGVSQSPSNKVTEKGKDVELRCDPISGHTALYWYRQSLGQGLEFLIYFQGNSAPDKSGLPSDRFSAERTGGSVSTLTIQRTQQEDSAVYLCASSSPKETQYFGPGTRLLVL.

The V and J genes are TRBV30 and TRBJ1-6; D is unclear. V lost 0 bases and J 8 bases, leaving 14 bases between the germline ends. Germline CDR1 is GTSNPN and CDR2 is SVGIG (reference sequence). The CDR3 is 15 residues long. The CDR3 nucleotides are TGTGCCTGGAGTGTTCCCTCCTCAGGCTATTCACCCCTCCACTTT. Its protein is CAWSVPSSGYSPLHF.

V usage is TRBV7-2 and J usage is TRBJ2-1; 8 positions match TRBD2. This CDR3 comprises 14 residues. The V gene end was trimmed by 5 bases and the J gene end by 3 bases; junction bases not matched to a gene: 3. CDR1 is SGHTA, CDR2 FQGNSA, per germline. The CDR3 here is CASSRTSRYNEQFF. CDR3 DNA sequence: TGTGCCAGCAGCCGGACTAGCCGCTACAATGAGCAGTTCTTC.

This clone appeared a few times. The CDR3 nucleotides read TGTGCCAGCAGCTTCCAGAAGACAGATACGCAGTATTTT. It translates to CASSFQKTDTQYF. The rearrangement links TRBV5-4 to TRBJ2-3; D gene ambiguous. V lost 2 bases, J lost 3 bases, and 7 bases lay in between. This CDR3 contains 13 residues. The germline CDR1 and CDR2 sequences are SGHNT and YYREEE (reference sequence).

This clone was seen a handful of times. The V gene is TRBV9, the J gene TRBJ1-2; D gene unclear. V was shortened by 0 bases and J by 4 bases, with 10 bases between the two germline ends. Per germline, CDR1 SGDLS and CDR2 YYNGEE. CDR3 size: 14 residues. The CDR3 sequence is CASSVGSGTYGYTF. CDR3 DNA: TGTGCCAGCAGCGTAGGTTCAGGAACCTATGGCTACACCTTC.

The chain has TRBV2 and TRBJ1-1; TRBD1 is a possible D gene (5 bases). The ends were cut back, 6 bases at V and 4 bases at J, with 12 bases in the middle. Germline CDR1 and CDR2: SNHLY and FYNNEI. The CDR3 is 13 residues long. The CDR3 protein is CASSEWDGTEAFF. Here the CDR3 DNA reads TGTGCCAGCAGCGAGTGGGACGGCACTGAAGCTTTCTTT.

This clone was observed a handful of times. The CDR3 sequence: CAWSSSQGSYEQYF. CDR3 bases: TGTGCCTGGAGCTCCAGTCAGGGCTCCTACGAGCAGTACTTC. The chain has TRBV30 and TRBJ2-7; tentative D call: TRBD1 (5 bases). The germline CDR1 and CDR2 sequences are GTSNPN and SVGIG (reference sequence). This CDR3 comprises 14 residues. Trimming removed 3 bases from V and 0 bases from J, with 12 bases in between.

V gene TRBV30 combines with J gene TRBJ1-4; D not certain. The germline V gene encodes CDR1 GTSNPN and CDR2 SVGIG (reference sequence). There are 13 residues in the CDR3. Trimming left V 1 base short and J 10 bases short, with 13 bases between. Written as DNA, the CDR3 is TGTGCCTGGAGTGGATCCGCCAGCGGAAAACTGTTTTTT. It yields the protein CAWSGSASGKLFF.